Following are 6 T cell receptor beta chains from one sample sequenced in a study of CD8 T cells in Susac syndrome. After extraction with the RNeasy kit, roughly 0.45 to 1 ug of the RNA was reverse transcribed using random hexamers. Via MiXCR, TCRdb re-called the immunoSEQ multiplex PCR reads, giving one row per CDR3 protein. Seen here are some 300,000 distinct CDR3 sequences, 65% to 90% observed once, and the top ten hold 0.2% to 0.25%. Sample: CD8+ T cells from PBMCs. The receptors were gathered from a human donor with multiple sclerosis.

The gene calls are TRBV20-1 and TRBJ2-1, with 8 bases identical to TRBD1. From germline, CDR1 is DFQATT and CDR2 SNEGSKA (reference sequence). The V gene end was trimmed by 1 base and the J gene end by 5 bases; junction bases not matched to a gene: 10. The CDR3 loop spans 16 amino acids. CDR3 amino acids: CSARGWDSRGHNEQFF. The CDR3 DNA sequence: TGCAGTGCTAGAGGCTGGGACTCCAGGGGGCACAATGAGCAGTTCTTC.

V gene TRBV12-3 or TRBV12-4 combines with J gene TRBJ2-1; TRBD2 matches at 9 bases. This CDR3 is built from 16 residues. Trimming took 5 bases from V and 8 from J; bases not matched to a gene: 13. CDR3 region: CASSLIAGVGAHEQFF. The CDR3 coding sequence is TGTGCCAGCAGTCTAATAGCGGGAGTGGGGGCCCATGAGCAGTTCTTC.

This clonotype was picked up a small number of times. J is TRBJ2-1 and V is TRBV5-6; no reliable D call. V lost 4 bases, J lost 5 bases, and 7 bases lay in between. The CDR3 is 12 amino acids. CDR1 SGHDT and CDR2 YYEEEE come from the germline V gene. As DNA, the CDR3 is TGTGCCAGCAGCCGTAAGAACAATGAGCAGTTCTTC. It specifies CASSRKNNEQFF.

This clonotype was observed a single time. The chain carries TRBV12-5 and TRBJ1-1, with a tentative D call TRBD1 (5 bases). Between the trimmed V and J ends, which lost 2 bases and 8 bases, there was a span of 30 bases. The CDR3 is made up of 19 amino acids. Germline CDR1 is LGHNT and CDR2 is FRNRAP. CDR3 bases: TGTGCTAGTGGTTTGTCCTCATTAACCGACAGTCCGATCGTCGCCGAAGCTTTCTTT. This codes for CASGLSSLTDSPIVAEAFF.

This sequence joins TRBV27 and TRBJ1-5; maybe TRBD1 (5 bases). CDR1 and CDR2 (germline): MNHEY, SMNVEV (reference sequence). V was trimmed by 3 bases and J by 1 base, leaving 13 bases between them. The CDR3 contains 16 residues. CDR3 loop: CASSFLGRGSNQPQHF. The CDR3 DNA reads TGTGCCAGCAGTTTCTTGGGTAGGGGAAGCAATCAGCCCCAGCATTTT.

The CDR3 nucleotides read TGTGCCAGCAGCTTAGAGCGGGCAGCCACCGGGGAGCTGTTTTTT. Protein: CASSLERAATGELFF. This rearrangement joins TRBV11-3 to TRBJ2-2; D is possibly TRBD2 (5 bases). The germline V gene encodes CDR1 SGHNT and CDR2 YENEEA. Trimming pared 0 bases from V and 4 bases from J, leaving 9 bases between. CDR3 length: 15 residues.